A single sample is the source of the 2 T cell receptor beta chains below, sequenced in a study of blood T cell repertoires in COVID-19. The protocol was immunoSEQ multiplex PCR, while the TCRdb copy is restricted to in-frame clones and leaves out a portion. The sample lists roughly 220,000 clones, around three quarters seen once, with less than 6% in the top ten. The sample was peripheral blood. All receptors come from a woman aged 70-85 years with acute or convalescent COVID-19.

The chain is built from TRBV5-1 and TRBJ2-3, with a tentative D call TRBD2 (5 bases). The CDR3 contains 16 residues. V lost 2 bases and J lost 0, with 13 bases in between. CDR1 SGHRS and CDR2 YFSETQ come from the germline V gene. Here the CDR3 DNA reads TGCGCCAGCAGCTTCCGGGAATCACATAGCACAGATACGCAGTATTTT. This sequence encodes CASSFRESHSTDTQYF.

V gene TRBV10-3 combines with J gene TRBJ2-1; the match to TRBD2 covers 7 bases. Germline V gives CDR1 ENHRY, CDR2 SYGVKD. The CDR3 is 15 amino acids. V was pared by 0 bases and J by 7 bases, with 6 bases of the junction left unmatched. CDR3 sequence reads: CAISESASGGNEQFF. The CDR3 bases are TGTGCCATCAGTGAGTCGGCCTCGGGGGGTAATGAGCAGTTCTTC.